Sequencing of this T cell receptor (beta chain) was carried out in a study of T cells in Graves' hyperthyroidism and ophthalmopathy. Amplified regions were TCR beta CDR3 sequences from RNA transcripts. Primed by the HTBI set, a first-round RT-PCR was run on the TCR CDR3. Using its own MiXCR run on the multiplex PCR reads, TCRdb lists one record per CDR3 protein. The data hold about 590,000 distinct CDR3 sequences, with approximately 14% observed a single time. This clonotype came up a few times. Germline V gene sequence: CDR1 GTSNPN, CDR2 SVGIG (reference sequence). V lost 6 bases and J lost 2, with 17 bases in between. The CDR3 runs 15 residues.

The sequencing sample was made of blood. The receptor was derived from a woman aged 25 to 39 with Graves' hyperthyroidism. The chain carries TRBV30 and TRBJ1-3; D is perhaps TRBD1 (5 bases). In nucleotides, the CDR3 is TGTGCCTGCACCCCCCCCAACAGGCCTGGAAACACCATATATTTT. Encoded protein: CACTPPNRPGNTIYF. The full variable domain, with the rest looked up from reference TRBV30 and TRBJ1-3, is SQTIHQWPATLVQPVGSPLSLECTVEGTSNPNLYWYRQAAGRGLQLLFYSVGIGQISSEVPQNLSASRPQDRQFILSSKKLLLSDSGFYLCACTPPNRPGNTIYFGEGSWLTVV.